A single sample is the source of the 14 T cell receptor beta chains below, sequenced in a study of CXCR3-negative and CXCR3-positive naive CD8 T cells. Libraries of TRB cDNA were made by 5' RACE and carried UMIs. From the 5' RACE reads, TCRdb lists one entry per CDR3 protein and no DNA. The repertoire table contains under 85,000 distinct CDR3 sequences. Input material: naive CXCR3- CD8+ T cells from blood. Subset defined: CD45RO-CCR7+CD27+CD95- naive CD8+ T cells lacking CXCR3 (TNR3-). These receptors all come from a human donor in good health. Some clones in this sample may be carry-over from other donors' samples.

The CDR3 loop is CASSPITRNTGELFF. J is TRBJ2-2 and V is TRBV5-6. Per the germline V gene, CDR1 is SGHDT and CDR2 is YYEEEE. This CDR3 is built from 15 residues.

The chain couples TRBV12-3 or TRBV12-4 to TRBJ2-7; TCRdb picks TRBD2, but there is no DNA to check that call. This CDR3 is built from 15 residues. The CDR3 spells CASSFGGRAGYEQYF.

The V gene is TRBV7-7, the J gene TRBJ2-3. The germline gives CDR1 SSHAT, CDR2 FNYEAQ (reference sequence). The CDR3 has 16 amino acids. The CDR3 sequence is CASSLTSHGGTDTQYF.

The V and J genes are TRBV5-6 and TRBJ2-1; the TCRdb D gene call, TRBD1, has no DNA to confirm it. Germline CDR1 is SGHDT and CDR2 is YYEEEE. The CDR3 totals 16 residues. CDR3 residues: CASSRLGSSQGSEQFF. The whole variable domain, remainder taken from reference TRBV5-6 and TRBJ2-1, is DAGVTQSPTHLIKTRGQQVTLRCSPKSGHDTVSWYQQALGQGPQFIFQYYEEEERQRGNFPDRFSGHQFPNYSSELNVNALLLGDSALYLCASSRLGSSQGSEQFFGPGTRLTVL.

The CDR3 sequence: CSVDTGNTEAFF. The V call is TRBV29-1, the J call TRBJ1-1; TCRdb designates TRBD1, a call that cannot be tested without DNA. The CDR3 has 12 amino acids. CDR1 SQVTM and CDR2 ANQGSEA come from the germline V gene.

The V and J genes are TRBV5-1 and TRBJ2-1; the TCRdb D gene call, TRBD2, has no DNA to confirm it. Germline assignment: CDR1 SGHRS and CDR2 YFSETQ. The CDR3 covers 15 residues. CDR3: CASTIEGLVSNEQFF.

The CDR3: CSVERRQGASGRVWGYTF. The J gene is TRBJ1-2, the V gene TRBV29-1; lacking DNA, the TRBD1 call made by TCRdb goes unchecked. This CDR3 has 18 amino acids. Germline V gene lookup returns CDR1 SQVTM and CDR2 ANQGSEA.

The rearrangement uses TRBV7-9 and TRBJ2-1; no DNA is available, so the TRBD2 call from TCRdb remains unchecked. Germline CDR1 SEHNR, CDR2 FQNEAQ (reference sequence). The CDR3 sequence is 17 residues long. CDR3: CASSSLYSGSSYNEQFF. Full variable domain (remainder filled in from reference TRBV7-9 and TRBJ2-1): DTGVSQNPRHKITKRGQNVTFRCDPISEHNRLYWYRQTLGQGPEFLTYFQNEAQLEKSRLLSDRFSAERPKGSFSTLEIQRTEQGDSAMYLCASSSLYSGSSYNEQFFGPGTRLTVL.

The chain is built from TRBV28 and TRBJ1-4. The CDR3 runs to 12 residues. In germline, CDR1 is MDHEN, CDR2 SYDVKM. This chain's CDR3 is CASSTNSPPDVF.

The chain recombines TRBV29-1 with TRBJ2-4; there is no DNA to check the TCRdb D call of TRBD1. The CDR3 covers 12 residues. Per germline, CDR1 SQVTM and CDR2 ANQGSEA. The CDR3 spells CSVRVAENIQYF.

The rearrangement uses TRBV7-9 and TRBJ1-1. Germline V lookup: CDR1 SEHNR, CDR2 FQNEAQ (reference sequence). The CDR3 is made up of 11 amino acids. The CDR3 reads CASRPLTEAFF.

The CDR3 loop is CASSYGGSGYEQFF. The J gene is TRBJ2-1, the V gene TRBV6-2 or TRBV6-3; TCRdb indicates TRBD2, and absent DNA this call remains unverified. The CDR3 has 14 amino acids. The germline V gene encodes CDR1 MNHEY and CDR2 SVGEGT.

The chain employs TRBV15 and TRBJ1-5. The CDR3 runs to 15 residues. Germline V lookup: CDR1 LNHNV, CDR2 YYDKDF (reference sequence). The CDR3 sequence is CATSQTRNSNQPQHF.

This chain links TRBV7-9 with TRBJ2-1; without DNA, the TCRdb call of TRBD2 cannot be checked. Germline CDR1 SEHNR, CDR2 FQNEAQ (reference sequence). CDR3 length equals 19 residues. The CDR3 region is CASSTLGLAGGPTYNEQFF.